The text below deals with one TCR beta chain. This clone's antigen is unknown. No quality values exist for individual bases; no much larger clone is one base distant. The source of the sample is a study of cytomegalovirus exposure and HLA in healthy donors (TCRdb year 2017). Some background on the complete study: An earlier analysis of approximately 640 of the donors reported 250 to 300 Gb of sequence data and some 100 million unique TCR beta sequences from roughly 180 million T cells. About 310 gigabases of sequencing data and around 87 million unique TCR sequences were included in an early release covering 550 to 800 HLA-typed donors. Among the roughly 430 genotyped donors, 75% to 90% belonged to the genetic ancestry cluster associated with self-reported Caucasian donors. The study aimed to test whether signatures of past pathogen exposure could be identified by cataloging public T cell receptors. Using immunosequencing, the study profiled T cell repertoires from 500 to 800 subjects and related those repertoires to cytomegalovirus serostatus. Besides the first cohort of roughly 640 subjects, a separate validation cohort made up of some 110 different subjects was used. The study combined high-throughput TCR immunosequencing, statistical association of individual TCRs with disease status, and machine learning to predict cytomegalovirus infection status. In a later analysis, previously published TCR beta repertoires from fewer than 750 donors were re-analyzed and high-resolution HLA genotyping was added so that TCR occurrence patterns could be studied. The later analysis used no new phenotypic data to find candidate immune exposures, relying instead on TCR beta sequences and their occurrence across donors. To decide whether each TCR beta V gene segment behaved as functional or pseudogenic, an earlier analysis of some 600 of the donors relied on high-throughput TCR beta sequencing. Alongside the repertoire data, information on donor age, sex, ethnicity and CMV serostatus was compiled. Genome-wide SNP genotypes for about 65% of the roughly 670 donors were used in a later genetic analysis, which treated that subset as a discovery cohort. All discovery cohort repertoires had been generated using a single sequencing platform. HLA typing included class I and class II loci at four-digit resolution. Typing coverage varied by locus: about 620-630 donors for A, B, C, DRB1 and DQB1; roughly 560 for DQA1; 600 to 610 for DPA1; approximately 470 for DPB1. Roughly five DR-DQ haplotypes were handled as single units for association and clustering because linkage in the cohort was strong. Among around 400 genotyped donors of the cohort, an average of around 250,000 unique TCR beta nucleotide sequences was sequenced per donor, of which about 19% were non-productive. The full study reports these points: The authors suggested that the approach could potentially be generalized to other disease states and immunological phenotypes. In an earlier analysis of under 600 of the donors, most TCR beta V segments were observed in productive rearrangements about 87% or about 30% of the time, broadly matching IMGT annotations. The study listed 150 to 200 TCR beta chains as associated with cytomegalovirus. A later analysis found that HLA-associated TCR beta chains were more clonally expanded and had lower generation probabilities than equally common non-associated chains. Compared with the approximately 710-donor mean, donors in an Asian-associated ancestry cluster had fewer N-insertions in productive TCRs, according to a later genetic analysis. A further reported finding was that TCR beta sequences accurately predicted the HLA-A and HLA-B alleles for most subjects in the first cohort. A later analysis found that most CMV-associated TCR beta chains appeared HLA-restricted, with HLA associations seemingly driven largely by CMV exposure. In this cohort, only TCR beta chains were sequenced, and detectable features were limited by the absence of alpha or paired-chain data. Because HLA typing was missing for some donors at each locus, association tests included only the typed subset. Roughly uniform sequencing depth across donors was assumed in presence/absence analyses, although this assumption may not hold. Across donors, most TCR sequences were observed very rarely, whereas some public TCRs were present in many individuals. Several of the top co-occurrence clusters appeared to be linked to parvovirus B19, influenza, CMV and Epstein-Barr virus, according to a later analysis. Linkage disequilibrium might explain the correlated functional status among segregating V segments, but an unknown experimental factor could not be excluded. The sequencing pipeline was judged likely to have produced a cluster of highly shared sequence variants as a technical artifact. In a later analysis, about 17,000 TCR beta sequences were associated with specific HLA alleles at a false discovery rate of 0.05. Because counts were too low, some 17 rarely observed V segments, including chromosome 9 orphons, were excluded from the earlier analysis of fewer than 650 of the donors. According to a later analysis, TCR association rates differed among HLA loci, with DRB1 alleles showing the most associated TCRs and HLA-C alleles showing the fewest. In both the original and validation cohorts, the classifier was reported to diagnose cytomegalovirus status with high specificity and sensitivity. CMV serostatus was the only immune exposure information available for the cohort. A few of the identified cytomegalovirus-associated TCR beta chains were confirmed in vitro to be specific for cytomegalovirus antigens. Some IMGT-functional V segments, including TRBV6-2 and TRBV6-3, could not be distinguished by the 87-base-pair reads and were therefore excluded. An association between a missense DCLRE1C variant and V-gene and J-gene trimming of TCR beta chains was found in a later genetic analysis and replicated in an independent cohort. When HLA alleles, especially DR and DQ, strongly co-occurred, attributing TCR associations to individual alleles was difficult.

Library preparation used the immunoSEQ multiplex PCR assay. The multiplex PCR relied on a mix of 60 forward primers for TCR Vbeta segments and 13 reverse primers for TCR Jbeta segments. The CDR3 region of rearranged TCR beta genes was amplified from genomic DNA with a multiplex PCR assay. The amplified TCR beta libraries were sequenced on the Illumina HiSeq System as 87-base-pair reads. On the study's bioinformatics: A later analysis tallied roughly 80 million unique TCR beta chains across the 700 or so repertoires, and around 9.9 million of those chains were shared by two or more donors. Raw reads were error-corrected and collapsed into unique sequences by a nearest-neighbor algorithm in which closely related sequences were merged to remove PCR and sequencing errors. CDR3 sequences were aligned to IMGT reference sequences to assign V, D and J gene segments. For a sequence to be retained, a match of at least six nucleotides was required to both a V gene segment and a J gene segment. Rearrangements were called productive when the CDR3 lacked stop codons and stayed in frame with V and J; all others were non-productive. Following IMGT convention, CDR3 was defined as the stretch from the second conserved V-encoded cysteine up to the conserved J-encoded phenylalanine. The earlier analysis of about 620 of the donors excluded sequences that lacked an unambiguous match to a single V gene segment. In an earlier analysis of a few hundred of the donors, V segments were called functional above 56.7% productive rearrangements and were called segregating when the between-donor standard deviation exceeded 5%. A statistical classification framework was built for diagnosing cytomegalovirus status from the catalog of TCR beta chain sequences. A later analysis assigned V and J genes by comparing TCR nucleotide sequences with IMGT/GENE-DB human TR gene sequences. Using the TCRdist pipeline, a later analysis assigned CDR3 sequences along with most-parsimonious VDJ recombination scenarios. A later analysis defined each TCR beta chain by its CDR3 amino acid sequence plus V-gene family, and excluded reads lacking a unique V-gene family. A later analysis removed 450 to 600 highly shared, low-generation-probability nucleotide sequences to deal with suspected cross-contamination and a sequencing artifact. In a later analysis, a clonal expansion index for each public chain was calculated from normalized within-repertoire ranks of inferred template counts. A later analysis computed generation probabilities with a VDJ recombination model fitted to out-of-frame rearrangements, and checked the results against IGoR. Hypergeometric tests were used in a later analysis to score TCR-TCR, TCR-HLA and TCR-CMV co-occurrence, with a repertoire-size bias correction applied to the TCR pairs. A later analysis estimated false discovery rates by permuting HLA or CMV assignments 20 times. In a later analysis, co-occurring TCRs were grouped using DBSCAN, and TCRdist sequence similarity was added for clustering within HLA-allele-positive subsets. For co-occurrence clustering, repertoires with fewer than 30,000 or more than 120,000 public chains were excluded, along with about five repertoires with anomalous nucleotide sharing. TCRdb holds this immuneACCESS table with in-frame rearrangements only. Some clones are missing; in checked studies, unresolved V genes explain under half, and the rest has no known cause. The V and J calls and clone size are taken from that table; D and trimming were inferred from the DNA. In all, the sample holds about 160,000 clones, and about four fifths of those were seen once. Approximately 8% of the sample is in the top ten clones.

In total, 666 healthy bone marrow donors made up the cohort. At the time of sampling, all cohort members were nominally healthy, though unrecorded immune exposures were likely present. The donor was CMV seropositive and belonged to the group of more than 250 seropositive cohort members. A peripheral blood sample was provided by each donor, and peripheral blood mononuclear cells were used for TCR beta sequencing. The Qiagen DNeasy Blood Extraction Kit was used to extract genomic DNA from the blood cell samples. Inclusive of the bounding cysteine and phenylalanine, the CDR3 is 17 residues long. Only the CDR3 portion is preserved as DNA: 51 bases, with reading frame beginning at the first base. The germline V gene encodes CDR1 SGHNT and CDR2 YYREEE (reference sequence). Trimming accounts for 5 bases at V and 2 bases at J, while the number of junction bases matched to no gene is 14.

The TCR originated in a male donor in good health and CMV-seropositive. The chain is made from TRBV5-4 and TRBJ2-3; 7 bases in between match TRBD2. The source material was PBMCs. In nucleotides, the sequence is TGTGCCAGCAGACGGATTGGGCGGCTAGCGGTCACAGATACGCAGTATTTT. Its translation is CASRRIGRLAVTDTQYF.